At least ten counts were recorded for the clone carrying this T cell receptor beta chain. CDR1 and CDR2 from the germline V gene are MNHNS and SASEGT. The CDR3 totals 15 residues. With 6 bases clipped from V and 4 bases from J, the junction kept 6 bases outside the gene matches. This sample is part of a study of T cells in Graves' hyperthyroidism and ophthalmopathy. Study-wide background: Before any treatment, at initial diagnosis, peripheral blood was collected.

What was amplified from RNA transcripts were TCR beta CDR3 regions. During a first-round RT-PCR of the TCR CDR3, the HTBI primer set was used. MiXCR, applied by TCRdb to the multiplex PCR reads, yields one record per CDR3 protein. The table shows about 420,000 distinct CDR3 sequences, with roughly an eighth occurring only once. Lactation, pregnancy, other autoimmune disease or uncontrolled infection led to exclusion of patients. The TCR comes from a woman aged 18-29 years with Graves' hyperthyroidism. Sample: blood. The gene calls are TRBV6-1 and TRBJ2-2; 9 bases match TRBD1. The CDR3 coding sequence is TGTGCCAGCAGACCGCCGGGACAGGGCACCGGGGAGCTGTTTTTT. Its protein is CASRPPGQGTGELFF.